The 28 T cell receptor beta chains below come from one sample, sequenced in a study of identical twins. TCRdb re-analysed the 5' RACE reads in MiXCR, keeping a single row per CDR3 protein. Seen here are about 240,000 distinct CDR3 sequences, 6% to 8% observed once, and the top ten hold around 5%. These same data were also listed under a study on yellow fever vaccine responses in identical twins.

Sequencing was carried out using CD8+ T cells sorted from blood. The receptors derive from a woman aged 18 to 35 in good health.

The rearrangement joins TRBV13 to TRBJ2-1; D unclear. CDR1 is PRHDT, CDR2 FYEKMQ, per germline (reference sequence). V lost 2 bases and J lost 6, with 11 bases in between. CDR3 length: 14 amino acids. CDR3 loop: CASSLPRASNEQFF. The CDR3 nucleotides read TGTGCCAGCAGCTTACCGAGAGCCTCCAATGAGCAGTTCTTC.

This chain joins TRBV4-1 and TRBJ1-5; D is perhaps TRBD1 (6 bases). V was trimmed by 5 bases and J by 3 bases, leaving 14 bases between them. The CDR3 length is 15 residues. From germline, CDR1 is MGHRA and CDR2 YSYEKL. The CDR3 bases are TGCGCCAGCAGCGGCAATTCAGGGGACAATCAGCCCCAGCATTTT. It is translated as CASSGNSGDNQPQHF.

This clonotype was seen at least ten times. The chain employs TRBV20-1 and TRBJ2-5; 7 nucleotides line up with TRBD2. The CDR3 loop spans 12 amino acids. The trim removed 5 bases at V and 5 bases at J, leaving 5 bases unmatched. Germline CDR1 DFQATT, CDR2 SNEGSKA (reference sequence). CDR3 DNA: TGCAGTGCTGCGGGGGAGAGGGAGACCCAGTACTTC. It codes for CSAAGERETQYF.

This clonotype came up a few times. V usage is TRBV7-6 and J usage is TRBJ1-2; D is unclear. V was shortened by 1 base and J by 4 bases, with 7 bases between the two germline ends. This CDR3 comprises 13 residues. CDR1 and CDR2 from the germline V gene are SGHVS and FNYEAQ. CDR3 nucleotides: TGTGCCAGCAGCTTAGGTCCCCTCTATGGCTACACCTTC. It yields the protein CASSLGPLYGYTF.

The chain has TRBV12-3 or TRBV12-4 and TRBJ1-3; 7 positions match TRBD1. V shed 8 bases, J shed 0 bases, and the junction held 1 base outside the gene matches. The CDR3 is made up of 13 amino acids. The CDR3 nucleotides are TGTGCCAGCGACAGGGACTCTGGAAACACCATATATTTT. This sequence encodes CASDRDSGNTIYF.

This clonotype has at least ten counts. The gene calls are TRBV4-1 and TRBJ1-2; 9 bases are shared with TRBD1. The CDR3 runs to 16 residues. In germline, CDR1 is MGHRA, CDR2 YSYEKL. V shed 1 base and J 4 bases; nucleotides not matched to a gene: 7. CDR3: CASSQGGDRVTYGYTF. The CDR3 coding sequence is TGCGCCAGCAGCCAAGGTGGGGACAGGGTGACCTATGGCTACACCTTC.

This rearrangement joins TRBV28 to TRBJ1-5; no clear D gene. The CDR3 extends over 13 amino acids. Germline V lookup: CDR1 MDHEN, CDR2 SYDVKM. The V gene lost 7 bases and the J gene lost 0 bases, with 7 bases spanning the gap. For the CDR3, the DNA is TGTGCCAGCAACAGTGATAGCAATCAGCCCCAGCATTTT. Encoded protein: CASNSDSNQPQHF.

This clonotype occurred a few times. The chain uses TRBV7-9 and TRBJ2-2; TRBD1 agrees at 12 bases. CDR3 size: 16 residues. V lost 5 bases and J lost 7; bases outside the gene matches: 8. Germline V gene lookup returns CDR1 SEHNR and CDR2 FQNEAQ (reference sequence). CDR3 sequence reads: CASSIPGQGAVGELFF. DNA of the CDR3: TGTGCCAGCAGCATACCGGGACAGGGGGCTGTCGGGGAGCTGTTTTTT.

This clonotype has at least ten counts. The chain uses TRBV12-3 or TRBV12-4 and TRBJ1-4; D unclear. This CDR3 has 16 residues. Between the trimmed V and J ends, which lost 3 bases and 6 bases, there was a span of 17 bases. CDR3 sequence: CASSFLNPGRDEKLFF. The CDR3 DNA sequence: TGTGCCAGCAGTTTCCTTAACCCCGGGAGGGATGAAAAACTGTTTTTT.

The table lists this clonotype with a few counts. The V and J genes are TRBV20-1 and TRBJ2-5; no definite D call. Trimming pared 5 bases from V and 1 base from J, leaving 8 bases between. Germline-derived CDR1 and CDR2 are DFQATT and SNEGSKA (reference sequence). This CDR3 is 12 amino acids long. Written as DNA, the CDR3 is TGCAGTGCTGCGGCCAGCCAAGAGACCCAGTACTTC. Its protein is CSAAASQETQYF.

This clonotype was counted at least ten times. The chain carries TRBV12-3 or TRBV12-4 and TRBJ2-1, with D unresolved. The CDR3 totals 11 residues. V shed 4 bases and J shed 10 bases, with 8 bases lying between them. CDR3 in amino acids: CASSSTMEQFF. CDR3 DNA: TGTGCCAGCAGTTCGACAATGGAGCAGTTCTTC.

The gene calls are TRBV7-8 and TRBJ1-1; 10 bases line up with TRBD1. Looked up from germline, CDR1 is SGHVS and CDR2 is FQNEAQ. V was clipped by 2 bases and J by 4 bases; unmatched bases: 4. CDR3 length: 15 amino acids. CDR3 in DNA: TGTGCCAGCAGCTTACGACAGGGGGCAGGCACTGAAGCTTTCTTT. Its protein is CASSLRQGAGTEAFF.

The DNA for the CDR3 is TGTGCCAGCAGCTTATACGTATATGCCGGGAGCGTGGCCCGCCCGCAAGACAATGAGCAGTTCTTC. Translating it yields CASSLYVYAGSVARPQDNEQFF. This sequence joins TRBV7-3 and TRBJ2-1, with D possibly matching TRBD2 (6 bases). CDR1 and CDR2 (germline): SGHTA, FQGTGA. V gave up 2 bases and J gave up 5 bases, with 34 bases separating them. The CDR3 runs to 22 residues.

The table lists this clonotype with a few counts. CDR3 sequence (DNA): TGTGCCAGCAGCTATAGAGCGGGAGAAGAGTGGGGCCTCTACTACGAGCAGTACTTC. It yields the protein CASSYRAGEEWGLYYEQYF. The chain employs TRBV11-2 and TRBJ2-7; TRBD2 matches 8 bases. The CDR3 contains 19 residues. V was pared by 4 bases and J by 3 bases, with 20 bases of the junction left unmatched. In germline, CDR1 is SGHAT, CDR2 FQNNGV.

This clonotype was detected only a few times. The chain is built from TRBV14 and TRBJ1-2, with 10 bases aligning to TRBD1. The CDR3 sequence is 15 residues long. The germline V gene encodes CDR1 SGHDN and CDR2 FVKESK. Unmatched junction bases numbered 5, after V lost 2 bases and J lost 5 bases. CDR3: CASSQPGQGMYGYTF. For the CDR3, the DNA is TGTGCCAGCAGCCAACCGGGACAGGGGATGTATGGCTACACCTTC.

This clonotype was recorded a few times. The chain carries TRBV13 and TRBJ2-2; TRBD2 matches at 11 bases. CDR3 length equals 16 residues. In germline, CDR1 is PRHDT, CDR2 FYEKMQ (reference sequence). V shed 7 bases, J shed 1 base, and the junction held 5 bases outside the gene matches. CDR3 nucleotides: TGTGCCAGCACCGAAGGGACTAGCGGGAACACCGGGGAGCTGTTTTTT. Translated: CASTEGTSGNTGELFF.

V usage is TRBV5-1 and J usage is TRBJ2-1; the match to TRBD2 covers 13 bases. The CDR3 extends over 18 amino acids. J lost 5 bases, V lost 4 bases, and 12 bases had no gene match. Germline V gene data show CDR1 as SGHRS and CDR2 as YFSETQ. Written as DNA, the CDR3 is TGCGCCAGCAGCATGGGACTAGCGGGAACCAGAATTGACAATGAGCAGTTCTTC. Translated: CASSMGLAGTRIDNEQFF.

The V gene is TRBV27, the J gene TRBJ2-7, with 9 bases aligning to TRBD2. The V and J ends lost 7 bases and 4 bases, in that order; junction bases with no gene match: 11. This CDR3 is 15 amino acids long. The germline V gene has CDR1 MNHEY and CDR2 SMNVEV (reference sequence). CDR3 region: CASKAAGGIGYEQYF. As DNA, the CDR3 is TGTGCCAGCAAGGCCGCGGGAGGGATTGGGTACGAGCAGTACTTC.

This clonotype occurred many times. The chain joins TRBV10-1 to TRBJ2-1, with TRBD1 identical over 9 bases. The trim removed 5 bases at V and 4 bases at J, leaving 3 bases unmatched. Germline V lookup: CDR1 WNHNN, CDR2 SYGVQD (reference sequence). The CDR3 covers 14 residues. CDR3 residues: CASSRGTGYNEQFF. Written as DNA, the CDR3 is TGCGCCAGCAGTCGCGGGACAGGGTACAATGAGCAGTTCTTC.

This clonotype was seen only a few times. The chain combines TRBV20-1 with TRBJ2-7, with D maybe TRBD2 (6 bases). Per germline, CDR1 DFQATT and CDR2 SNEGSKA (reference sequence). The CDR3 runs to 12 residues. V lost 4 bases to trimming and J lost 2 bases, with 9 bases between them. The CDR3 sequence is CSATRGTYEQYV. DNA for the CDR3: TGCAGTGCTACGCGGGGAACCTACGAGCAGTACGTC.

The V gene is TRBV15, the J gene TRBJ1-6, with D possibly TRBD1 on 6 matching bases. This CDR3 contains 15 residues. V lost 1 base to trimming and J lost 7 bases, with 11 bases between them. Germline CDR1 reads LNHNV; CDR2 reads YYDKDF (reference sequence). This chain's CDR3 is CATSRGRGSNSPLHF. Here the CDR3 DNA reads TGTGCCACCAGCAGAGGAAGGGGGTCCAATTCACCCCTCCACTTT.

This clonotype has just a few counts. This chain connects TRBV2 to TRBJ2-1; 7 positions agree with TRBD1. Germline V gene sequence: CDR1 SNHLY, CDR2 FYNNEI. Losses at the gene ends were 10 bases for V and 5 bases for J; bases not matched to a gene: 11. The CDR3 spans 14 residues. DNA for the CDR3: TGTGCCACCAGGAGGCAGGGGGTGGACAATGAGCAGTTCTTC. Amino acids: CATRRQGVDNEQFF. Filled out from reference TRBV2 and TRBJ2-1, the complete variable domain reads EPEVTQTPSHQVTQMGQEVILRCVPISNHLYFYWYRQILGQKVEFLVSFYNNEISEKSEIFDDQFSVERPDGSNFTLKIRSTKLEDSAMYFCATRRQGVDNEQFFGPGTRLTVL.

CDR3 sequence reads: CASSPGINCEQYF. Written as DNA, the CDR3 is TGTGCCAGCAGCCCGGGAATAAACTGCGAGCAGTACTTC. The chain joins TRBV4-2 to TRBJ2-7, with TRBD2 as a possible D gene (5 bases). V shed 4 bases and J shed 6 bases, with 13 bases lying between them. The CDR3 length is 13 residues. The germline gives CDR1 LGHNA, CDR2 YNFKEQ.

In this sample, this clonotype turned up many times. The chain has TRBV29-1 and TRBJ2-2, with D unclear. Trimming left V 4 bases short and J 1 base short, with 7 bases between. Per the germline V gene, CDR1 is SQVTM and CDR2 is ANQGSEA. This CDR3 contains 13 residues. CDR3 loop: CSVGVVNTGELFF. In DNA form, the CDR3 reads TGCAGCGTTGGGGTCGTGAACACCGGGGAGCTGTTTTTT.

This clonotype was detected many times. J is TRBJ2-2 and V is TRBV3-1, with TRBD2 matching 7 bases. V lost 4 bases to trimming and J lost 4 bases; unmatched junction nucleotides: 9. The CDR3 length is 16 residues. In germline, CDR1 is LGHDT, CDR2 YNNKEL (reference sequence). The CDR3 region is CASSPPSREGTGELFF. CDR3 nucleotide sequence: TGTGCCAGCAGCCCACCCTCCAGGGAGGGCACCGGGGAGCTGTTTTTT.

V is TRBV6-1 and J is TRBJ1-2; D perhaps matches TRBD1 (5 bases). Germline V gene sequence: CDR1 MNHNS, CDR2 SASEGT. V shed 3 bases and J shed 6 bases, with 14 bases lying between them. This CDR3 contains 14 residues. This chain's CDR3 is CASSDAGAGHGYTF. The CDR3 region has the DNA TGTGCCAGCAGTGACGCTGGGGCGGGTCATGGCTACACCTTC.

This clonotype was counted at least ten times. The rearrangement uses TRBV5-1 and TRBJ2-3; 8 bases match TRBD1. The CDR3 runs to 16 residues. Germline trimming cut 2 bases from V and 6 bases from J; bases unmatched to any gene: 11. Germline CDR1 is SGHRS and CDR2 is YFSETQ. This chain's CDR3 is CASSFGQGRTSDTQYF. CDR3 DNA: TGCGCCAGCAGCTTCGGACAGGGAAGGACCTCGGATACGCAGTATTTT. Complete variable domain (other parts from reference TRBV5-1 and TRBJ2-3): KAGVTQTPRYLIKTRGQQVTLSCSPISGHRSVSWYQQTPGQGLQFLFEYFSETQRNKGNFPGRFSGRQFSNSRSEMNVSTLELGDSALYLCASSFGQGRTSDTQYFGPGTRLTVL.

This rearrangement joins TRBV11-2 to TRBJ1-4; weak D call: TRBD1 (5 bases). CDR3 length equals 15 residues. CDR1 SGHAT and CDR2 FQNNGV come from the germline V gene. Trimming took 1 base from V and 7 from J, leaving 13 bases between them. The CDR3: CASSLGAGKGEKLFF. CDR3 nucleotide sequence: TGTGCCAGCAGCTTAGGGGCAGGGAAGGGTGAAAAACTGTTTTTT.